This T cell receptor beta chain emerged from a study of cytomegalovirus exposure and HLA in healthy donors. Whole-study findings and limits: Later on, an analysis showed TCR association rates differing by HLA locus, with DRB1 the most and HLA-C the fewest. Analyses of presence and absence presupposed an approximately uniform sequencing depth across donors.

With 60 Vbeta and 13 Jbeta primers, the PCR was carried out. Method: immunoSEQ multiplex PCR; TCRdb's copy keeps in-frame clones and lacks some. Of about 120,000 clones listed, roughly 73% are singletons. With 8 bases clipped from V and 4 bases from J, the junction kept 6 bases outside the gene matches. Germline CDR1 reads SNHLY; CDR2 reads FYNNEI. The CDR3 loop spans 13 amino acids. Although they were nominally healthy when sampled, donors likely had unrecorded immune exposures. Worth noting for this clone: The antigen remains undetermined.

The chain links TRBV2 to TRBJ2-5, with 8 bases identical to TRBD2. This receptor was obtained from a woman in her thirties in good health and CMV-seronegative. Sequenced input: PBMCs. The DNA for the CDR3 is TGTGCCAGCTCCGGGCTAGCGGGAGAGACCCAGTACTTC. Protein: CASSGLAGETQYF. The complete variable domain, with remaining parts taken from reference TRBV2 and TRBJ2-5, reads EPEVTQTPSHQVTQMGQEVILRCVPISNHLYFYWYRQILGQKVEFLVSFYNNEISEKSEIFDDQFSVERPDGSNFTLKIRSTKLEDSAMYFCASSGLAGETQYFGPGTRLLVL.